Listed below are T cell receptor beta chains from one sample, sequenced in a study of CD8 T cells in ankylosing spondylitis. TCRdb re-derived calls from the 5' RACE reads in MiXCR, one entry per CDR3 protein. The sample carries around 160,000 distinct CDR3 sequences, approximately 10% recorded once. The sample consisted of blood, either unsorted or a sorted T cell fraction (not recorded which). These receptors were collected from a male donor with ankylosing spondylitis or in good health (not recorded which). CDR3s include the opening cysteine and the closing phenylalanine or tryptophan. D genes are given only for firm matches. Where a row states a size, it is once, few, many or the class of an expanded clone; other rows omit it.

>TRBD2|many|TRBJ2-2|TRBV11-2
TGTGCCAGCAGCTTCCGCGGGACTAGCGGGGGGAGCAACACCGGGGAGCTGTTTTTT
CASSFRGTSGGSNTGELFF
>NA|many|TRBJ2-2|TRBV5-1
TGCGCCAGCAGCTCGGGACAACGAAACACCGGGGAGCTGTTTTTT
CASSSGQRNTGELFF
>NA|NA|TRBJ2-3|TRBV11-2
TGTGCCAGCAGCTTTAGGTCCCTTACAGATACGCAGTATTTT
CASSFRSLTDTQYF
>NA|many|TRBJ2-3|TRBV10-3
TGTGCCCACAAGGCGCACGGCACAGATACGCAGTATTTT
CAHKAHGTDTQYF
>TRBD2|many|TRBJ2-1|TRBV5-1
TGCGCCAGCAGCTTGGAGGGCGGGAGGGTCCCGAGGCAGTTCTTC
CASSLEGGRVPRQFF
>NA|many|TRBJ2-7|TRBV7-8
TGTGCCAGCAGCTTGGACAGTTCCTACGAGCAGTACTTC
CASSLDSSYEQYF
>TRBD1|many|TRBJ2-5|TRBV5-1
TGCGCCAGCAGAAAACATGGAGACAGGGCTCAAGAGACCCAGTACTTC
CASRKHGDRAQETQYF
>NA|many|TRBJ2-5|TRBV28
TGTGCCAGCAGTTTATATGACCAAGAGACCCAGTACTTC
CASSLYDQETQYF
>NA|many|TRBJ1-5|TRBV7-9
TGTGCCAGCAGCTTAACCGGGGGTTTGAATCAGCCCCAGCATTTT
CASSLTGGLNQPQHF
>NA|few|TRBJ2-1|TRBV7-9
TGTGCCAGCAGCTTAGGCAGGCAGTCTTTAAATGAGCAGTTCTTC
CASSLGRQSLNEQFF
>TRBD2|many|TRBJ2-1|TRBV6-4
TGTGCCAGCAGTGATAGCGGGGGACGCAATGAGCAGTTCTTC
CASSDSGGRNEQFF
>NA|many|TRBJ1-1|TRBV20-1
TGCAGTGCCCGGGACACAAAGCCAGACACTGAAGCTTTCTTT
CSARDTKPDTEAFF
>TRBD2|few|TRBJ2-2|TRBV23-1
TGCGCCAGCACAGAACTAGCGGGGGTAAACACCGGGGAGCTGTTTTTT
CASTELAGVNTGELFF
>NA|many|TRBJ1-1|TRBV12-3/TRBV12-4
TGTGCCAGCAGCCGCCTCCGGGACACCGAAGCTTTCTTT
CASSRLRDTEAFF
>TRBD1|many|TRBJ1-6|TRBV5-1
TGCGCCAGCAGAGACCAGGGACAGGGCTATTCACCCCTCCACTTT
CASRDQGQGYSPLHF
>NA|few|TRBJ2-5|TRBV11-3
TGTGCCAGCAGCTCGTTTTCCTTCCAAGAGACCCAGTACTTC
CASSSFSFQETQYF
>NA|many|TRBJ2-2|TRBV20-1
TGCAGTGCTAGAGATTTAAGGATGAACACCGGGGAGCTGTTTTTT
CSARDLRMNTGELFF
>NA|medium-sized|TRBJ2-1|TRBV11-2
TGTGCCAGCAGCTCCGGCCCAGGAAGGGTCTTC
CASSSGPGRVF
>NA|many|TRBJ2-3|TRBV5-1
TGCGCCAGCAGCTTGGAGCAGCCGGTGGATACGCAGTATTTT
CASSLEQPVDTQYF
>NA|few|TRBJ2-3|TRBV5-1
TGCGCCAGCAGCGCCTCTTGGCGGGGTAACACAGATACGCAGTATTTT
CASSASWRGNTDTQYF
>TRBD2|few|TRBJ2-7|TRBV6-1
TGTGCCGTCGGACTAGCGGGAGTTCCGGGAGACGAGCAGTACTTC
CAVGLAGVPGDEQYF
>NA|many|TRBJ1-1|TRBV3-1
TGTGCCAGCAGCCCGGGGTTATTGGACACTGAAGCTTTCTTT
CASSPGLLDTEAFF
>TRBD1|many|TRBJ1-1|TRBV6-1
TGTGCCAGCAGCATGGACAGGGCCACTGAAGCTTTCTTT
CASSMDRATEAFF
>TRBD1|many|TRBJ2-3|TRBV18
TGTGCCAGCTCACTAGGACAGGGGCCAGATACGCAGTATTTT
CASSLGQGPDTQYF
>NA|many|TRBJ1-1|TRBV12-3/TRBV12-4
TGTGCCAGCAGTTTAGCAAACACTGAAGCTTTCTTT
CASSLANTEAFF
>NA|NA|TRBJ2-2|TRBV5-6
TGTGCCAGCAGCCCTGGAATAGGGCACGACCCGAACACCGGGGAGCTGTTTTTT
CASSPGIGHDPNTGELFF
>NA|many|TRBJ2-2|TRBV6-2/TRBV6-3
TGTGCCAGCAGTTACCCAACGGTCACCGGGGAGCTGTTTTTT
CASSYPTVTGELFF
>NA|few|TRBJ1-1|TRBV18
TGTGCCAGCTCGGGGGACCGCCTCACTGAAGCTTTCTTT
CASSGDRLTEAFF
>NA|few|TRBJ2-3|TRBV5-1
TGCGCCAGCAGCTTGGCGGGCACACGCACAGATACGCAGTATTTT
CASSLAGTRTDTQYF
>NA|many|TRBJ1-1|TRBV5-6
TGTGCCAGCAGTAATGGGCCCCAAGCTTTCTTT
CASSNGPQAFF
>TRBD1|NA|TRBJ1-5|TRBV6-2/TRBV6-3
TGTGCCAGCAGTCGCGGACAGGTTTGGAGTCAGCCCCAGCATTTT
CASSRGQVWSQPQHF
>NA|many|TRBJ2-3|TRBV10-3
TGTGCCATCACAGGAGATTCGGCAGATACGCAGTATTTT
CAITGDSADTQYF
>NA|few|TRBJ1-5|TRBV11-2
TGTGCCAGCAGCCCTGAGGGGGGCCATTTGGAGCCCCAGCATTTT
CASSPEGGHLEPQHF
>NA|once|TRBJ1-1|TRBV18
TGTGCCAGCCGAGGGACTATTGAAGCTTTCTTT
CASRGTIEAFF
>TRBD2|few|TRBJ2-1|TRBV5-1
TGCGCCAGCAGCCCCGCACCCGGCGGGAGTGCCTACAATGAGCAGTTCTTC
CASSPAPGGSAYNEQFF
>NA|many|TRBJ1-2|TRBV3-1
TGTGCCAGCAGCCCGCAGGGGACTGCCTATGGCTACACCTTC
CASSPQGTAYGYTF
>TRBD1|many|TRBJ2-4|TRBV12-3/TRBV12-4
TGTGCCAGCAAACGGGACAGGGAGGACATTCAGTACTTC
CASKRDREDIQYF
>NA|many|TRBJ2-7|TRBV20-1
TGCAGTGCGGTTACCCCCGGACAGAGCTACGAGCAGTACTTC
CSAVTPGQSYEQYF
>NA|NA|TRBJ1-2|TRBV10-3
TGTGCCATCAGTGAAAGAGGTGACTCCCGAGGGGGCTACACCTTC
CAISERGDSRGGYTF
>NA|few|TRBJ2-5|TRBV27
TGTGCCAGCAGTTTATCGAATAGAGAGACCCAGTACTTC
CASSLSNRETQYF
>NA|NA|TRBJ1-2|TRBV5-1
TGCGCCAGCAAACCCATTGGAGGGCCCTTTGAAGGCTACACCTTC
CASKPIGGPFEGYTF
>TRBD1|many|TRBJ2-2|TRBV4-3
TGCGCCAGCAGCCAAGATATTGGGACAGGGCCCACCGGGGAGCTGTTTTTT
CASSQDIGTGPTGELFF
>NA|NA|TRBJ2-1|TRBV25-1
TGTGCCAGCAGCCAATCGCCTGGCAATGAGCAGTTCTTC
CASSQSPGNEQFF
>NA|many|TRBJ1-2|TRBV9
TGTGCCAGCAGCGTAGAACCGTCCGGGACCTATGGCTACACCTTC
CASSVEPSGTYGYTF
>TRBD1|many|TRBJ1-2|TRBV9
TGTGCCAGCAGCTTGTGGGACAGGGGGCATGGCTACACCTTC
CASSLWDRGHGYTF
>TRBD1|many|TRBJ1-6|TRBV19
TGTGCCAGTAGTACAAGGACAGGGTTCGATAATTCACCCCTCCACTTT
CASSTRTGFDNSPLHF
>NA|many|TRBJ1-2|TRBV27
TGTGCCAGCAGTTTATCACACAGCTATGGCTACACCTTC
CASSLSHSYGYTF
>NA|NA|TRBJ2-1|TRBV7-8
TGTGCCAGCAGCTTAAGAAGGGGTTTCAAGAATGAGCAGTTCTTC
CASSLRRGFKNEQFF
>TRBD1|many|TRBJ1-1|TRBV5-6
TGTGCCAGCAGCTTGGTCGGGACAGGGGAGAGTGAAGCTTTCTTT
CASSLVGTGESEAFF
>NA|few|TRBJ2-6|TRBV20-1
TGCAGTGCTAGGGCGACAGGGGCCAACGTCCTGACTTTC
CSARATGANVLTF
>NA|many|TRBJ2-7|TRBV3-1
TGTGCCAGCAGCCAAGGAGACGAGCAGTACTTC
CASSQGDEQYF